Here is one TCR beta chain with its context. Its matching antigen is unknown. Vbeta (60) and Jbeta (13) primers were used in the PCR. Here immunoSEQ multiplex PCR was the method, and the copy in TCRdb shows in-frame clones only, minus some. The sample has around 55,000 clones; the top ten hold approximately 8.9%. The sample originates from a study of cytomegalovirus exposure and HLA in healthy donors. Study-level findings and limits: It was confirmed in vitro that three of the CMV-associated chains were specific for CMV antigens.

In germline, CDR1 is MNHNY, CDR2 SVGAGI (reference sequence). V lost 7 bases to trimming and J lost 2 bases; unmatched junction nucleotides: 4. CDR3 size: 13 residues. Sequencing used PBMCs. The sequence derives from a man in his fifties or sixties in good health and CMV-seropositive. V usage is TRBV6-6 and J usage is TRBJ1-2; 7 bases are shared with TRBD1. The CDR3 loop is CASTRQGNYGYTF. The CDR3 DNA is TGTGCCAGCACTCGACAGGGAAACTATGGCTACACCTTC.